This T cell receptor (beta chain) comes out of a study of CD8 T cell repertoires and HIV-1 epitope variants. V lost 1 base, J lost 1 base, and 4 bases stayed unmatched. The germline V gene encodes CDR1 MDHEN and CDR2 SYDVKM. The CDR3 is 16 amino acids. In its sample, this clone was seen many times. This table comes from immunoSEQ multiplex PCR, and its TCRdb copy is limited to in-frame clones, with some not included. The repertoire holds 80,000 to 95,000 clones, with 74% as singletons. Sequencing used uncultured baseline CD8+ T cells from peripheral blood mononuclear cells (PBMCs). The V and J genes are TRBV28 and TRBJ2-1, with TRBD1 matching 7 bases. This TCR was recovered from a male donor with HIV. The CDR3 protein is CASSLSQGISYNEQFF. The CDR3 nucleotides are TGTGCCAGCAGTTTATCACAGGGGATATCCTACAATGAGCAGTTCTTC.